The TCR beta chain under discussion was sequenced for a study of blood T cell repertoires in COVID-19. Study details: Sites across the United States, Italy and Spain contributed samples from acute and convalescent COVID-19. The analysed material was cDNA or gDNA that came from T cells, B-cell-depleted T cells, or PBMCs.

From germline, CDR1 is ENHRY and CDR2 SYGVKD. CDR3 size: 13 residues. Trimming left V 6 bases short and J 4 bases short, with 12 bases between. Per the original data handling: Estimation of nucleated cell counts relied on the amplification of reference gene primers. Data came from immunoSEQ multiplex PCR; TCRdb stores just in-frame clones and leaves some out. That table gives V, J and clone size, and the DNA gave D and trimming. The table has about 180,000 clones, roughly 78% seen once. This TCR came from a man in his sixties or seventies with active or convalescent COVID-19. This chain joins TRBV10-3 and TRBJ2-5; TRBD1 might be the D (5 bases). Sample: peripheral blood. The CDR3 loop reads CAIRDRQTETQYF. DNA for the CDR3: TGTGCCATCAGAGATAGACAGACAGAGACCCAGTACTTC.